This T cell receptor beta chain was identified in a study of PD-1 blockade in classical Hodgkin lymphoma. Study-level background: Patients in the cohort were put on intravenous nivolumab, 3 mg/kg every 2 weeks.

Time point reported: cycle 4 day 1 (C4D1), after 5 to 7 weeks of nivolumab. Every patient experienced relapse after autologous stem cell transplantation, and brentuximab vedotin exposure varied. Study-wide results and limits: Significant TCR diversity gains by C4D1 occurred in CD4+ but not CD8+ cells. Healthy donors reportedly exceeded newly diagnosed patients in baseline TCR diversity.

The method was immunoSEQ multiplex PCR; TCRdb's version includes in-frame clones alone and lacks a portion of them. The sample holds 20,000 to 25,000 clones, around 84% seen once. This clone was found once. The antigen remains unidentified. The CDR3 sequence is 15 residues long. Germline V gives CDR1 MDHEN, CDR2 SYDVKM. J was trimmed by 7 bases and V by 8 bases; bases with no gene match: 12. Sequences were derived from peripheral blood mononuclear cells (PBMCs), sampled before the fourth cycle of nivolumab. The clonotype originates from a human donor with classical Hodgkin lymphoma. This sequence joins TRBV28 and TRBJ2-3, with TRBD2 matching over 10 bases. The CDR3: CASVTVASGSHTQYF. Written as DNA, the CDR3 is TGTGCCAGCGTTACGGTGGCTAGCGGGAGTCATACGCAGTATTTT.